This T cell receptor (beta chain) was sequenced in a study of a mutant IDH1 vaccine in newly diagnosed glioma. Worth noting for this clone: The antigen is undetermined.

Time point: week 11, during vaccination. Each vaccine dose was 300 ug of mutant IDH1 20-mer peptide, with topical imiquimod. J lost 3 bases, V lost 3 bases, and 1 base had no gene match. There are 14 residues in the CDR3. Germline V CDR1 and CDR2: MNHEY, SMNVEV (reference sequence). This table comes from immunoSEQ multiplex PCR, and its TCRdb copy is limited to in-frame clones, with some not included. The profile shows 20,000 to 25,000 clones, about three quarters of them singletons. This clonotype was sampled from a man aged 18 to 30 with glioma. Some clones in this sample may be carry-over from other donors' samples. Material: peripheral blood mononuclear cells (PBMCs), obtained from a glioma patient whose treatment included an IDH1 peptide vaccine. The chain employs TRBV27 and TRBJ2-7; TRBD2 agrees at 11 bases. In nucleotides, the CDR3 is TGTGCCAGCAGTTTGGGGACTAGCGGCTACGAGCAGTACTTC. It is translated as CASSLGTSGYEQYF.